This TCR beta chain derives from a study of blood T cell repertoires in COVID-19. Study-level background: Whether acute or convalescent, the COVID-19 samples came from the United States, Italy and Spain. From T cells, B-cell-depleted T cells, or PBMCs came the material, which was cDNA or gDNA.

Methods used by the authors: Amplifying reference gene primers gave estimates of nucleated cell counts. Clones were sequenced by immunoSEQ multiplex PCR, and TCRdb holds only the in-frame ones, with some missing. Clone size and the V and J calls come from that table; the DNA yielded D and trimming. This table has some 48,000 clones, about four fifths appearing once. V was pared by 5 bases and J by 6 bases, with 10 bases between. Germline V gene sequence: CDR1 LNHDA, CDR2 SQIVND (reference sequence). The CDR3 covers 12 residues. The rearrangement links TRBV19 to TRBJ1-2, with unresolved D. Sequenced: peripheral blood. This sequence was found in a man aged 50 to 59 with acute or convalescent COVID-19. CDR3 in DNA: TGTGCCAGTAGTCGGGGAGGAGATGGCTACACCTTC. Translated, it gives CASSRGGDGYTF.